These T cell receptor beta chains were read from a single sample in a study of cytomegalovirus exposure and HLA in healthy donors. Generated by immunoSEQ multiplex PCR, the TCRdb table keeps only in-frame clones and is missing some. The profile shows some 150,000 clones, around 77% of them singletons. The source material was PBMCs. These receptor sequences come from a middle-aged woman in good health and CMV-seropositive. Each CDR3 is given with its conserved first and last residue. D genes are given only for firm matches. The listing skips clone size in some rows; elsewhere it reads once, few, many or a size class.

>NA|TRBV6-6|TRBJ2-7|TRBD2
CASTSGPPPSSYEQYF
TGTGCCAGCACTAGCGGCCCACCTCCGAGCTCCTACGAGCAGTACTTC
>NA|TRBV19|TRBJ1-1|TRBD1
CASTSRGVNTEAFF
TGTGCCAGTACCTCCAGGGGGGTGAACACTGAAGCTTTCTTT
>once|TRBV6-6|TRBJ2-5|NA
CASSPSEGRSGEQYF
TGTGCCAGCAGTCCTAGCGAAGGGAGATCTGGGGAGCAGTACTTC
>NA|TRBV6-1|TRBJ1-6|TRBD1
CASRSGQVTPLHF
TGTGCCAGCAGATCGGGACAGGTCACACCCCTCCACTTT
>NA|TRBV5-1|TRBJ2-1|TRBD2
CASSMDWGGNEQFF
TGCGCCAGCAGCATGGACTGGGGGGGGAATGAGCAGTTCTTC
>once|TRBV20-1|TRBJ2-5|NA
CSANRGETQYF
TGCAGTGCTAACCGCGGAGAGACCCAGTACTTC
>NA|TRBV27|TRBJ1-2|NA
CASSFRGEGGYGYTF
TGTGCCAGCAGTTTTCGGGGAGAGGGAGGCTATGGCTACACCTTC
>NA|TRBV6-5|TRBJ1-3|NA
CASSYLTGGNTIYF
TGTGCCAGCAGTTACTTAACAGGGGGAAACACCATATATTTT
>few|TRBV6-6|TRBJ1-6|TRBD1
CASSSTGAYNSPLHF
TGTGCCAGCAGTTCGACAGGGGCCTATAATTCACCCCTCCACTTT
>NA|TRBV5-1|TRBJ2-2|TRBD2
CASSLPTGGNTGELFF
TGCGCCAGCAGCTTGCCTACGGGGGGGAACACCGGGGAGCTGTTTTTT
>NA|TRBV19|TRBJ2-1|NA
CASTGRLHNEQFF
TGTGCCAGTACCGGGAGACTTCACAATGAGCAGTTCTTC
>NA|TRBV4-2|TRBJ2-6|NA
CASSQRTVRSGANVLTF
TGTGCCAGCAGCCAAAGGACAGTACGCTCTGGGGCCAACGTCCTGACTTTC
>few|TRBV5-1|TRBJ1-1|NA
CASSVGVNTEAFF
TGCGCCAGCAGCGTCGGGGTGAACACTGAAGCTTTCTTT
>few|TRBV7-2|TRBJ2-7|NA
CASSLDPTSTYEQYF
TGTGCCAGCAGCTTAGATCCAACTTCTACCTACGAGCAGTACTTC
>once|TRBV5-1|TRBJ2-7|NA
CASSTGNYEQYF
TGCGCCAGCAGTACAGGGAACTACGAGCAGTACTTC
>NA|TRBV19|TRBJ1-5|NA
CASSLTGGYSNQPQHF
TGTGCCAGTAGTCTTACAGGCGGCTATAGCAATCAGCCCCAGCATTTT
>once|TRBV18|TRBJ2-1|NA
CASSLTVNNEQFF
TGTGCCAGCTCACTGACAGTTAACAATGAGCAGTTCTTC
>few|TRBV4-1|TRBJ2-7|NA
CASSRDNSYEQYF
TGCGCCAGCAGCCGGGACAACTCCTACGAGCAGTACTTC
>NA|TRBV30|TRBJ1-6|NA
CAWTVRLSYNSPLHF
TGTGCCTGGACCGTACGATTGAGTTACAATTCACCCCTCCACTTT
>NA|TRBV19|TRBJ1-1|NA
CASSIKNTEAFF
TGTGCCAGTAGTATTAAGAACACTGAAGCTTTCTTT
>NA|TRBV5-4|TRBJ2-3|TRBD2
CASSLELATDTQYF
TGTGCCAGCAGCTTAGAACTAGCGACAGATACGCAGTATTTT
>NA|TRBV6-1|TRBJ1-1|NA
CASSERGNTEAFF
TGTGCCAGCAGTGAGCGGGGGAACACTGAAGCTTTCTTT
>once|TRBV6-1|TRBJ2-5|TRBD1
CASSFDRGETQYF
TGTGCCAGCAGCTTCGACAGGGGGGAGACCCAGTACTTC
>NA|TRBV7-9|TRBJ1-4|NA
CASSSTGTTNEKLFF
TGTGCCAGCAGCTCGACAGGTACAACGAATGAAAAACTGTTTTTT
>NA|TRBV5-1|TRBJ2-2|NA
CASSAQGNTGELFF
TGCGCCAGCAGCGCTCAGGGAAACACCGGGGAGCTGTTTTTT
>NA|TRBV28|TRBJ1-1|TRBD1
CASSLSGGGNTEAFF
TGTGCCAGCAGTTTATCCGGAGGGGGCAACACTGAAGCTTTCTTT
>NA|TRBV11-1|TRBJ2-7|NA
CASSFRTAGDQYF
TGTGCCAGCAGCTTTCGGACCGCCGGGGATCAGTACTTC
>NA|TRBV7-6|TRBJ1-1|NA
CASSFSPGTEAFF
TGTGCCAGCAGCTTCTCTCCGGGGACTGAAGCTTTCTTT
>NA|TRBV5-5|TRBJ2-7|NA
CASSLGRGSGYEQYF
TGTGCCAGCAGCTTGGGGCGAGGGAGCGGATACGAGCAGTACTTC
>NA|TRBV7-2|TRBJ2-1|TRBD2
CASSFSSGRYNEQFF
TGTGCCAGCAGCTTTTCTAGCGGGAGGTACAATGAGCAGTTCTTC
>NA|TRBV28|TRBJ1-5|TRBD1
CASNQAGTGFQPQHF
TGTGCCAGCAATCAAGCCGGGACAGGGTTCCAGCCCCAGCATTTT